These 28 T cell receptor beta chains were sequenced from one sample in a study of Graves' ophthalmopathy and Graves' hyperthyroidism. RNA transcripts served as template for amplifying TCR beta CDR3 sequences. An initial RT-PCR round employing HTBI primers preceded a second-round multiplex PCR. MiXCR was run by TCRdb on the multiplex PCR reads, yielding one entry per CDR3 protein. Among 660,000 or so distinct CDR3 sequences, about 38% were seen once, and the ten largest hold 3.3%. The sequenced material came from peripheral blood. The receptors were gathered from an adult man with Graves' ophthalmopathy.

The CDR3 loop reads CASSEPGGKTQYF. The CDR3 DNA reads TGTGCCAGCAGTGAACCGGGAGGAAAGACCCAGTACTTC. The chain carries TRBV25-1 and TRBJ2-5, with 7 nucleotides matching TRBD2. J lost 6 bases, V lost 2 bases, and 3 bases had no gene match. Germline assignment: CDR1 MGHDK and CDR2 SYGVNS. The CDR3 consists of 13 residues.

The CDR3 protein is CASSWTGFGEQPQHF. For the CDR3, the DNA is TGTGCCAGCAGTTGGACAGGTTTCGGCGAGCAGCCCCAGCATTTT. V is TRBV5-8 and J is TRBJ1-5; 7 bases are shared with TRBD1. Germline lookup yields CDR1 SGHTS and CDR2 YDEGEE. The CDR3 contains 15 residues. V gave up 5 bases and J gave up 7 bases; unmatched junction bases: 12.

The sample holds many counts of this clonotype. The V call is TRBV6-1, the J call TRBJ1-6; 7 bases are shared with TRBD1. Germline trimming cut 5 bases from V and 9 bases from J; bases unmatched to any gene: 4. The CDR3 spans 13 residues. Germline CDR1 and CDR2: MNHNS and SASEGT. The CDR3 region has the DNA TGTGCCAGCAGTTATGACAGGGCTTCACCCCTCCACTTT. Amino acids: CASSYDRASPLHF.

In regard to this clonotype: One junction end disagrees with the germline gene, perhaps due to a read error. The chain employs TRBV10-3 and TRBJ1-5; D remains unclear. Germline-derived CDR1 and CDR2 are ENHRY and SYGVKD. The CDR3 extends over 13 amino acids. CDR3 in DNA: TGTGCCAGCAGTTCCGACGGCCGAGGGCCCCAGCATTTT. It codes for CASSSDGRGPQHF.

The chain links TRBV3-1 to TRBJ2-5; 8 bases are shared with TRBD2. The length of the CDR3 is 16 residues. Germline V gives CDR1 LGHDT, CDR2 YNNKEL (reference sequence). The V segment lost 0 bases and the J segment 2 bases; nucleotides outside the gene matches: 5. The CDR3 DNA reads as TGTGCCAGCAGCCAAGATCATATAGCGGGGCAAGAGACCCAGTACTTC. Translation gives CASSQDHIAGQETQYF.

At least ten counts were recorded for this clonotype. The genes are TRBV7-8 and TRBJ1-5; unclear D gene. CDR3 length: 14 amino acids. From germline, CDR1 is SGHVS and CDR2 FQNEAQ. Trimming left V 3 bases short and J 5 bases short, with 11 bases between. CDR3 residues: CASSFLNIYQPQHF. The CDR3 DNA is TGTGCCAGCAGCTTTTTGAACATTTATCAGCCCCAGCATTTT.

This clonotype was seen at least ten times. The chain carries TRBV19 and TRBJ2-7; maybe TRBD1 (6 bases). V gave up 1 base and J gave up 2 bases, with 15 bases separating them. This CDR3 has 16 amino acids. Per germline, CDR1 LNHDA and CDR2 SQIVND (reference sequence). As DNA, the CDR3 is TGTGCCAGTAGTATAGCAGGGGTAGCGCTAACCTACGAGCAGTACTTC. This codes for CASSIAGVALTYEQYF.

The V call is TRBV7-8, the J call TRBJ1-1; D is perhaps TRBD1 (6 bases). Germline V gene lookup returns CDR1 SGHVS and CDR2 FQNEAQ. The CDR3 length is 14 residues. V was clipped by 3 bases and J by 4 bases, with 12 bases between them. The CDR3 sequence is CASSLWGQGTEAFF. The DNA of the CDR3 is TGTGCCAGCAGCTTGTGGGGGCAGGGCACTGAAGCTTTCTTT.

V is TRBV29-1 and J is TRBJ2-1; 8 bases fit TRBD2. From germline, CDR1 is SQVTM and CDR2 ANQGSEA. With 7 bases clipped from V and 5 bases from J, the junction kept 7 bases outside the gene matches. This CDR3 is built from 13 residues. The CDR3 DNA reads as TGCAGCGCTCATAGGCGGGGGGACAATGAGCAGTTCTTC. It is translated as CSAHRRGDNEQFF.

This clonotype was detected ten times or more. This sequence joins TRBV25-1 and TRBJ2-7; D remains unclear. Trimming stripped 2 bases from V and 2 bases from J, with 13 bases between. Germline V gene lookup returns CDR1 MGHDK and CDR2 SYGVNS. The CDR3 is 15 residues long. The CDR3 nucleotides read TGTGCCAGCAGTGAAGGAGACGGCGCCACCTACGAGCAGTACTTC. It is translated as CASSEGDGATYEQYF.

This clonotype was seen many times. The rearrangement joins TRBV7-9 to TRBJ1-4; D is unclear. Trimming stripped 5 bases from V and 0 bases from J, with 13 bases between. The CDR3 length is 16 residues. Germline V gene lookup returns CDR1 SEHNR and CDR2 FQNEAQ (reference sequence). Here the CDR3 reads CASSPNAGATNEKLFF. CDR3 coding DNA: TGTGCCAGCAGCCCGAATGCAGGCGCAACTAATGAAAAACTGTTTTTT.

This clonotype was observed a single time. This sequence joins TRBV29-1 and TRBJ1-2; 7 nucleotides match TRBD1. Germline V CDR1 and CDR2: SQVTM, ANQGSEA. With V trimmed by 5 bases and J by 7 bases, 7 bases remained unmatched. The CDR3 runs to 12 residues. CDR3 residues: CSVSRTGFGYTF. The CDR3 bases are TGCAGCGTTTCAAGGACAGGTTTTGGCTACACCTTC.

This clonotype was recorded a few times. The CDR3 is CASSQVGLAGVYQETQYF. The CDR3 DNA reads TGCGCCAGCAGCCAAGTGGGACTAGCGGGAGTATACCAAGAGACCCAGTACTTC. The rearrangement links TRBV4-3 to TRBJ2-5; TRBD2 agrees at 14 bases. This CDR3 has 18 residues. CDR1 and CDR2 (germline): LGHNA, YSLEER. The V and J ends lost 1 base and 0 bases, in that order; junction bases with no gene match: 4.

The chain couples TRBV5-4 to TRBJ1-1; D possibly corresponds to TRBD1 (5 bases). Germline values: CDR1 SGHNT, CDR2 YYREEE (reference sequence). Trimming took 5 bases from V and 9 from J, leaving 20 bases between them. The CDR3 has 14 residues. Here the CDR3 DNA reads TGTGCCAGCAGTCACAGGAGAGAGGCGCAAAAAGCTTTCTTT. Amino acid sequence: CASSHRREAQKAFF.

This clonotype was counted at least ten times. The V and J genes are TRBV10-3 and TRBJ1-1; no definite D call. Trimming removed 10 bases from V and 4 bases from J, with 16 bases in between. Germline V gene lookup returns CDR1 ENHRY and CDR2 SYGVKD. The CDR3 is 13 amino acids. The CDR3 region has the DNA TGTGCCAGCAGCTTATCAGGTAGCACTGAAGCTTTCTTT. As protein: CASSLSGSTEAFF.

There are a few counts of this clonotype. This chain joins TRBV12-3 or TRBV12-4 and TRBJ1-3, with 7 positions matching TRBD1. CDR3 length: 15 amino acids. V lost 0 bases to trimming and J lost 4 bases; unmatched junction nucleotides: 3. The DNA for the CDR3 is TGTGCCAGCAGTTTAGCCGACAGGGTCGGAAACACCATATATTTT. The encoded protein is CASSLADRVGNTIYF.

This clonotype was found a few times. The rearrangement links TRBV7-9 to TRBJ2-6, with D unresolved. Germline V gives CDR1 SEHNR, CDR2 FQNEAQ (reference sequence). V was trimmed by 5 bases and J by 5 bases, leaving 4 bases between them. This CDR3 spans 12 amino acids. The chain's CDR3 is CASSPRANVLTF. The CDR3, as DNA: TGTGCCAGCAGCCCTAGGGCCAACGTCCTGACTTTC.

This clonotype was seen ten or more times. V and J are TRBV12-3 or TRBV12-4 and TRBJ1-2, with D possibly matching TRBD1 (6 bases). Trimming took off 4 bases at V and 4 bases at J, with 16 bases between the two ends. There are 15 residues in the CDR3. The CDR3 is CASSSRTDRLYGYTF. CDR3 nucleotides: TGTGCCAGCAGTTCGAGAACCGACAGGCTCTATGGCTACACCTTC.

This chain uses TRBV2 with TRBJ2-5; possibly TRBD1 or TRBD2 for D (6 bases each). Trimming took off 6 bases at V and 0 bases at J, with 14 bases between the two ends. Looked up from germline, CDR1 is SNHLY and CDR2 is FYNNEI. This CDR3 is 15 amino acids long. Here the CDR3 DNA reads TGTGCCAGCAGGGCGGGGACAACGTACCAAGAGACCCAGTACTTC. As protein: CASRAGTTYQETQYF.

This rearrangement joins TRBV6-1 to TRBJ1-5; possible D gene TRBD1, 6 bases. This CDR3 spans 12 amino acids. The germline CDR1 and CDR2 sequences are MNHNS and SASEGT. Trimming left V 8 bases short and J 4 bases short, with 9 bases between. The CDR3, as DNA: TGTGCCAGCTGCCAGGGGAATCAGCCCCAGCATTTT. Encoded protein: CASCQGNQPQHF.

This chain uses TRBV2 with TRBJ1-2; D possibly corresponds to TRBD1 (5 bases). Trimming took 5 bases from V and 9 from J, leaving 25 bases between them. This CDR3 region has 16 residues. Germline V gene lookup returns CDR1 SNHLY and CDR2 FYNNEI. The CDR3 coding sequence is TGTGCCAGCAGTTATCCGGGGCCCTTCCTTGCTTTCAGCTACACCTTC. Protein: CASSYPGPFLAFSYTF.

This sequence joins TRBV29-1 and TRBJ1-1, with 7 bases aligning to TRBD1. Germline-derived CDR1 and CDR2 are SQVTM and ANQGSEA. With 8 bases clipped from V and 6 bases from J, the junction kept 12 bases outside the gene matches. The CDR3 spans 13 residues. Written as DNA, the CDR3 is TGCAGCATGACAGGGTTGGCGGCCTCTGAAGCTTTCTTT. Its protein is CSMTGLAASEAFF.

This clonotype was seen many times. The rearrangement links TRBV29-1 to TRBJ2-7, with TRBD1 identical over 9 bases. After removal of 6 bases from V and 5 bases from J, the junction contained 5 bases not matched to a gene. The CDR3 totals 12 residues. Germline CDR1 and CDR2: SQVTM and ANQGSEA. CDR3 bases: TGCAGCGTGTGGACAGGGGAGGACGAGCAGTACTTC. Translated: CSVWTGEDEQYF.

This clonotype was counted ten times or more. The chain employs TRBV7-9 and TRBJ1-5; D gene unclear. This CDR3 has 13 residues. The germline gives CDR1 SEHNR, CDR2 FQNEAQ (reference sequence). Trimming cost V 5 bases and J 7 bases, with 12 bases left between them. Here the CDR3 DNA reads TGTGCCAGCAGCGATGGAGTGTTCCAGCCCCAGCATTTT. Residues: CASSDGVFQPQHF.

The chain carries TRBV15 and TRBJ2-3; D unclear. The CDR3 has 12 amino acids. Germline assignment: CDR1 LNHNV and CDR2 YYDKDF (reference sequence). V lost 2 bases and J 6 bases, leaving 6 bases between the germline ends. As DNA, the CDR3 is TGTGCCACCAGCAGATCCCAGGATACGCAGTATTTT. Protein sequence: CATSRSQDTQYF. The complete variable domain, with remaining parts taken from reference TRBV15 and TRBJ2-3, reads DAMVIQNPRYQVTQFGKPVTLSCSQTLNHNVMYWYQQKSSQAPKLLFHYYDKDFNNEADTPDNFQSRRPNTSFCFLDIRSPGLGDTAMYLCATSRSQDTQYFGPGTRLTVL.

This clonotype showed up many times. The chain is built from TRBV7-9 and TRBJ1-1, with TRBD1 matching 8 bases. After removal of 5 bases from V and 0 bases from J, the junction contained 5 bases not matched to a gene. The germline V gene has CDR1 SEHNR and CDR2 FQNEAQ (reference sequence). The CDR3 has 15 residues. The CDR3 DNA reads as TGTGCCAGCAGCCCCAGGGGGCGGATGAACACTGAAGCTTTCTTT. Its protein product is CASSPRGRMNTEAFF.

For this clonotype: Being one base from a much bigger clone, this may be a read error. The rearrangement uses TRBV14 and TRBJ1-4; D unresolved. CDR3 size: 14 residues. The V gene's germline CDR1 is SGHDN and CDR2 FVKESK. In DNA form, the CDR3 reads TGTGCCAGCAGTACAACCAGGCAAGATGAAAAACTGCTTTTT. Amino acid sequence: CASSTTRQDEKLLF.

The chain carries TRBV6-2 or TRBV6-3 and TRBJ1-1; D gene uncertain. The CDR3 runs 14 residues. Germline V lookup: CDR1 MNHEY, CDR2 SVGEGT. Deletions cut 0 bases from V and 0 bases from J, with 5 bases between. CDR3 in amino acids: CASSYSMLNTEAFF. In DNA form, the CDR3 reads TGTGCCAGCAGTTACTCGATGTTGAACACTGAAGCTTTCTTT.